The rows below give T cell receptor beta chains drawn from one sample of a study of OX40 agonist ivuxolimab in advanced cancers. The protocol was immunoSEQ multiplex PCR, while the TCRdb copy is restricted to in-frame clones and leaves out a portion. The sample lists about 60,000 clones, roughly 86% occurring once. The sample consisted of CD4+ or CD8+ T cells sorted from blood, taken in a trial of the OX40 agonist ivuxolimab. The receptors stem from an adult with an advanced solid tumor such as melanoma, head and neck, liver or kidney cancer. Both conserved end residues are part of each CDR3. The D gene is left open where the match is weak. Clone sizes are given selectively: once, few, many, or a class where the clone is expanded.

J | V | D | size | DNA | CDR3
TRBJ2-2 | TRBV30 | TRBD1 | - | TGTGCCTGGGAAAGGAACAGGGGGACCGGGGAGCTGTTTTTT | CAWERNRGTGELFF
TRBJ2-3 | TRBV12-1 | - | - | TGTGCCAGCAGCCTACCGCATGGGAGCGCAGATACGCAGTATTTT | CASSLPHGSADTQYF
TRBJ2-5 | TRBV18 | - | - | TGTGCCAGCTCAACAAACCAGAGGGTGAGCGAGACCCAGTACTTC | CASSTNQRVSETQYF
TRBJ2-1 | TRBV5-1 | - | - | TGCGCCAGCAGCTTGGCCGGTACAGCTTTGACCTACAATGAGCAGTTCTTC | CASSLAGTALTYNEQFF
TRBJ2-7 | TRBV2 | TRBD1 | - | TGTGCCAGCAGGATTACAGGGGGCTCCTACGAGCAGTACTTC | CASRITGGSYEQYF
TRBJ1-1 | TRBV5-8 | - | - | TGTGCCAGCAGCGCCCGTAAGAACACTGAAGCTTTCTTT | CASSARKNTEAFF
TRBJ2-5 | TRBV9 | - | once | TGTGCCAGCAGCAGTGAGGGGTTTAGCGTCGAGACCCAGTACTTC | CASSSEGFSVETQYF
TRBJ1-2 | TRBV11-2 | - | once | TGTGCCAGCAGCCCTTCAGCCGTACAGGGACGTGATGGCTACACCTTC | CASSPSAVQGRDGYTF
TRBJ1-3 | TRBV13 | - | - | TGTGCCAGCAGCACCCAGGGCTCTGGAAACACCATATATTTT | CASSTQGSGNTIYF
TRBJ1-5 | TRBV18 | TRBD1 | - | TGTGCCAGCTCATGGACAGGGGGAAGCAATCAGCCCCAGCATTTT | CASSWTGGSNQPQHF